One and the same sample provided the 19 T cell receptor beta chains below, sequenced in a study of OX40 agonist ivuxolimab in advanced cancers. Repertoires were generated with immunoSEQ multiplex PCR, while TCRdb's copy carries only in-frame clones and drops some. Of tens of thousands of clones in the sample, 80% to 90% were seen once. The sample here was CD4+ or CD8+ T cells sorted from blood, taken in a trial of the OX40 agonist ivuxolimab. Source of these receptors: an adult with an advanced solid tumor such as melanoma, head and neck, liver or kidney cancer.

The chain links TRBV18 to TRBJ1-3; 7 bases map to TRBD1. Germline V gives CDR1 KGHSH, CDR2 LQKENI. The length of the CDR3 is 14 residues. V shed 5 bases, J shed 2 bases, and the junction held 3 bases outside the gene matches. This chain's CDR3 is CASSIQGAGNTIYF. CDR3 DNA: TGTGCCAGCTCAATCCAGGGGGCTGGAAACACCATATATTTT.

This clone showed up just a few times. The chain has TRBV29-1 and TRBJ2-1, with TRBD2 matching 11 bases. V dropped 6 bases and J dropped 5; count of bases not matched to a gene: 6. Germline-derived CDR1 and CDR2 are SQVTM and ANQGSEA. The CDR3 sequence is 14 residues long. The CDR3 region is CSVAGTSGHNEQFF. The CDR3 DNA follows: TGCAGCGTAGCCGGGACTAGCGGCCACAATGAGCAGTTCTTC.

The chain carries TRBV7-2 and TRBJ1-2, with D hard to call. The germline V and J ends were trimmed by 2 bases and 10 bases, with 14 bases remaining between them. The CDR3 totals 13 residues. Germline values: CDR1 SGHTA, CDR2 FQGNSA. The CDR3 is CASSLTQGGFYTF. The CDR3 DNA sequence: TGTGCCAGCAGCTTAACACAAGGAGGCTTCTACACCTTC.

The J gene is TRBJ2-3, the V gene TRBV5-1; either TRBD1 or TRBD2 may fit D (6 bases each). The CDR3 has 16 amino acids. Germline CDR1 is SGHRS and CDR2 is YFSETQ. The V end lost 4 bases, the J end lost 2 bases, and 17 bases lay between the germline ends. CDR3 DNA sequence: TGCGCCAGCAGCGGTGGGGGCGCGGGACCCACAGATACGCAGTATTTT. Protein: CASSGGGAGPTDTQYF.

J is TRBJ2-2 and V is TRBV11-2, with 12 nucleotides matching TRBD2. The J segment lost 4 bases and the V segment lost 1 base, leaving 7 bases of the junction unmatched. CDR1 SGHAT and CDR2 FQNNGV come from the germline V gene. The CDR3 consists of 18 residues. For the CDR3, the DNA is TGTGCCAGCAGCTTAGGACTAGCGGGAGCCACGAGCACCGGGGAGCTGTTTTTT. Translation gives CASSLGLAGATSTGELFF.

CDR3 sequence reads: CAWSGLYGDTQYF. In DNA, the CDR3 is TGTGCCTGGAGTGGACTCTATGGCGATACGCAGTATTTT. The chain has TRBV30 and TRBJ2-3, with D unresolved. This CDR3 is 13 amino acids long. Per the germline V gene, CDR1 is GTSNPN and CDR2 is SVGIG (reference sequence). Trimming pared 1 base from V and 6 bases from J, leaving 11 bases between.

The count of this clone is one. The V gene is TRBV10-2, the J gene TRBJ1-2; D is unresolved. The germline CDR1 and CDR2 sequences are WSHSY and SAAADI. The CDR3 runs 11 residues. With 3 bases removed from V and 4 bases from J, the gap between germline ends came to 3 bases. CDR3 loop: CASSDAYGYTF. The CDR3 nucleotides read TGCGCCAGCAGTGACGCCTATGGCTACACCTTC.

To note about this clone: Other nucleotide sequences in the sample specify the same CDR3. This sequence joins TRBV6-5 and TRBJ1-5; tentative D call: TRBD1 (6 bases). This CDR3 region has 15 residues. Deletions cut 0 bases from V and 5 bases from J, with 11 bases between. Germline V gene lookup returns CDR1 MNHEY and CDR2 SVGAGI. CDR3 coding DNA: TGTGCCAGCAGTTACTCGAGAGGGGGAGATCAGCCCCAGCATTTT. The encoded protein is CASSYSRGGDQPQHF.

CDR3 protein: CASSVTEVVGTEAFF. The CDR3, as DNA: TGTGCCAGCAGCGTGACAGAGGTCGTGGGCACTGAAGCTTTCTTT. The chain links TRBV9 to TRBJ1-1; D may be TRBD1 (5 bases). This CDR3 is built from 15 residues. V was cut by 2 bases and J by 4 bases, with 15 bases left in between. Germline CDR1 SGDLS, CDR2 YYNGEE.

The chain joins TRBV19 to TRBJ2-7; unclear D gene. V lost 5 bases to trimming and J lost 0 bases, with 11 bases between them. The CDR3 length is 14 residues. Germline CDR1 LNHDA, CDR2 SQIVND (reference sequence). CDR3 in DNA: TGTGCCAGTAGTGCACGCGGTGCCTCCTACGAGCAGTACTTC. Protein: CASSARGASYEQYF. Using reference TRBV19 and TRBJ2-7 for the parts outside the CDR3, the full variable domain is DGGITQSPKYLFRKEGQNVTLSCEQNLNHDAMYWYRQDPGQGLRLIYYSQIVNDFQKGDIAEGYSVSREKKESFPLTVTSAQKNPTAFYLCASSARGASYEQYFGPGTRLTVT.

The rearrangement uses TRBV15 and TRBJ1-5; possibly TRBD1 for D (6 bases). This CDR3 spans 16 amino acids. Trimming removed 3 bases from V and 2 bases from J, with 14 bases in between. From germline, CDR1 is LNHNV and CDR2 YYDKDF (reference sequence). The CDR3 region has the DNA TGTGCCACCAGCAGCCAACAGGGCATCGGCAATCAGCCCCAGCATTTT. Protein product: CATSSQQGIGNQPQHF.

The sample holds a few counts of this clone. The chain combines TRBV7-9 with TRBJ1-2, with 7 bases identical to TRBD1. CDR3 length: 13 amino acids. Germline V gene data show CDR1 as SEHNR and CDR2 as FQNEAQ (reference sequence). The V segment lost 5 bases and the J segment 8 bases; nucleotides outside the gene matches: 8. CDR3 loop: CASSQSGQAGYTF. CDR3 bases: TGTGCCAGCAGCCAATCCGGACAGGCGGGCTACACCTTC.

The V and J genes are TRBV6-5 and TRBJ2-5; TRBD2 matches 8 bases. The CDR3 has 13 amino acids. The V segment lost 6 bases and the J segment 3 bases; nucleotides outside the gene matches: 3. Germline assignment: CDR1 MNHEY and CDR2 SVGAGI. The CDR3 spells CASRPAGEETQYF. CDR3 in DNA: TGTGCCAGCAGACCAGCGGGGGAAGAGACCCAGTACTTC.

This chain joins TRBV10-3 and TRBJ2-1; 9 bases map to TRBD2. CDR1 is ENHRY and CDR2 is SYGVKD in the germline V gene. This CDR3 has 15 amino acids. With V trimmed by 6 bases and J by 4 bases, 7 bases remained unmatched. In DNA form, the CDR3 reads TGTGCCATCAGATCGACTAGCGGAGAATACAATGAGCAGTTCTTC. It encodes CAIRSTSGEYNEQFF.

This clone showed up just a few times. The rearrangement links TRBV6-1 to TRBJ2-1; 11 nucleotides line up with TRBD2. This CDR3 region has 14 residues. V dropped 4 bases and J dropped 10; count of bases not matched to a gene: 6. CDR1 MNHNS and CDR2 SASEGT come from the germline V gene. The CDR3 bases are TGTGCCAGCAGTGGGATTAGCGGGAGGGCCGAGCAGTTCTTC. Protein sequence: CASSGISGRAEQFF.

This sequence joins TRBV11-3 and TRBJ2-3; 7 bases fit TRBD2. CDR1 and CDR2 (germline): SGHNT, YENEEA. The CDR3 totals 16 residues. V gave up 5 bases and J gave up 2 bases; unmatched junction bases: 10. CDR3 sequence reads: CASSVVAGSHTDTQYF. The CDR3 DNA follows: TGTGCCAGCAGCGTAGTAGCGGGCTCCCACACAGATACGCAGTATTTT. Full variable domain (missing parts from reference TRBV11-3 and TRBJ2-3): EAGVVQSPRYKIIEKKQPVAFWCNPISGHNTLYWYLQNLGQGPELLIRYENEEAVDDSQLPKDRFSAERLKGVDSTLKIQPAELGDSAVYLCASSVVAGSHTDTQYFGPGTRLTVL.

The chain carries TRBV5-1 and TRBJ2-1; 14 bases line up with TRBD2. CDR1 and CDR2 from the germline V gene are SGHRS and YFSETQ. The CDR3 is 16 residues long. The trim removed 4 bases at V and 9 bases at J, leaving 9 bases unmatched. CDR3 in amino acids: CASSRGGLAGDFEQFF. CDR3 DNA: TGCGCCAGCAGCAGAGGGGGACTAGCGGGAGATTTTGAGCAGTTCTTC.

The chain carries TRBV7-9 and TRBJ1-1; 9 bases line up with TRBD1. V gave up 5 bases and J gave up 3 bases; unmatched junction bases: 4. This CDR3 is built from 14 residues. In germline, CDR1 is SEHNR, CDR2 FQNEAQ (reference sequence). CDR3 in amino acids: CASSPDRGYTEAFF. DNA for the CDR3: TGTGCCAGCAGCCCGGACAGGGGATACACTGAAGCTTTCTTT. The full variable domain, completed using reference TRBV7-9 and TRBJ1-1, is DTGVSQNPRHKITKRGQNVTFRCDPISEHNRLYWYRQTLGQGPEFLTYFQNEAQLEKSRLLSDRFSAERPKGSFSTLEIQRTEQGDSAMYLCASSPDRGYTEAFFGQGTRLTVV.

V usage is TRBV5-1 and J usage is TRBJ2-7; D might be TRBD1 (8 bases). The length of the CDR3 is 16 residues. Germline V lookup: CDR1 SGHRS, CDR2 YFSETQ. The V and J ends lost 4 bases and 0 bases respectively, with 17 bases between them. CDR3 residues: CASSPLQGGSSYEQYF. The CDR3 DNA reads TGCGCCAGCAGCCCTCTACAGGGGGGGAGCTCCTACGAGCAGTACTTC.